These T cell receptor beta chains were read from a single sample in a study of blood T cell repertoires in COVID-19. Clones were sequenced by immunoSEQ multiplex PCR, and TCRdb holds only the in-frame ones, with some missing. The sample includes about 83,000 clones, about 82% of them seen just once. Sample: peripheral blood. The receptors here all came from a woman older than 75 with acute or convalescent COVID-19. The CDR3 runs from the conserved cysteine through the conserved F or W. Each record gives: D gene, J gene, clone size, V gene, CDR3 DNA, CDR3 protein. A D gene is named only where the DNA matches it firmly. Only some rows state a clone size, as once, few, many or a class for expanded clones.

D: TRBD1; J: TRBJ2-7; size: .; V: TRBV18; DNA: TGTGCCAGCTCACGACCGGGACAGGGAACCTACGAGCAGTACTTC; CDR3: CASSRPGQGTYEQYF
D: .; J: TRBJ1-2; size: .; V: TRBV9; DNA: TGTGCCAGCAGCGTAGCTCCAGGGAATAGCTATGGCTACACCTTC; CDR3: CASSVAPGNSYGYTF
D: TRBD1; J: TRBJ2-2; size: .; V: TRBV9; DNA: TGTGCCAGCAGCGCCCAGAGGGGGCGGACCACCGGGGAGCTGTTTTTT; CDR3: CASSAQRGRTTGELFF
D: .; J: TRBJ2-5; size: .; V: TRBV5-1; DNA: TGCGCCAGCAGCCTTCAGGGGATGGGGACCCAGTACTTC; CDR3: CASSLQGMGTQYF
D: .; J: TRBJ2-2; size: .; V: TRBV19; DNA: TGTGCCAGTAGTATAGGCAATATCGGCGGGGAGCTGTTTTTT; CDR3: CASSIGNIGGELFF
D: .; J: TRBJ1-4; size: .; V: TRBV7-6; DNA: TGTGCCAGCAGCTTAGCCTCAGGGGCGGAAAAACTGTTTTTT; CDR3: CASSLASGAEKLFF
D: .; J: TRBJ1-5; size: .; V: TRBV27; DNA: TGTGCCAGCAGGCCGAACCTCCTAGGGCCCCAGCATTTT; CDR3: CASRPNLLGPQHF
D: .; J: TRBJ1-1; size: few; V: TRBV7-8; DNA: TGTGCCAGCAGCTTCGGGGATAACACTGAAGCTTTCTTT; CDR3: CASSFGDNTEAFF
D: .; J: TRBJ1-5; size: .; V: TRBV5-3; DNA: TGTGCCAGAAGCGCCCGGGGAGCCAATCAGCCCCAGCATTTT; CDR3: CARSARGANQPQHF
D: .; J: TRBJ2-7; size: .; V: TRBV6-5; DNA: TGTGCCAGCAGTTACTCCGGGTCCCCCGAAGGGCAGTACTTC; CDR3: CASSYSGSPEGQYF
D: .; J: TRBJ2-7; size: .; V: TRBV7-2; DNA: TGTGCCAGCAGCTTAGACGACATATCCGGGAAGCAGTACTTC; CDR3: CASSLDDISGKQYF
D: TRBD1; J: TRBJ2-5; size: .; V: TRBV30; DNA: TGTGCCTGGAGGACAGGGGGTGAGACCCAGTACTTC; CDR3: CAWRTGGETQYF
D: .; J: TRBJ2-6; size: .; V: TRBV19; DNA: TGTGCCAGTAGCCCCCTCCGGGGATTGGACGCTGGGGCCAACGTCCTGACTTTC; CDR3: CASSPLRGLDAGANVLTF
D: TRBD2; J: TRBJ2-1; size: .; V: TRBV10-2; DNA: TGCGCCAGCAGTGAGTCTGGGACGGGGGGGCAGAAGTTCTTC; CDR3: CASSESGTGGQKFF
D: TRBD1; J: TRBJ1-1; size: .; V: TRBV6-5; DNA: TGTGCCAGCAGTTACTTACAGACGGGACAGACCACTGGAGCTTTCTTT; CDR3: CASSYLQTGQTTGAFF
D: .; J: TRBJ2-4; size: .; V: TRBV15; DNA: TGTGCCACCAGCAGAGGAGGGAACATTCAGTACTTC; CDR3: CATSRGGNIQYF
D: .; J: TRBJ2-1; size: .; V: TRBV11-2; DNA: TGTGCCAGCAGCACAATTAGGGGTTCCTACAATGAGCAGTTCTTC; CDR3: CASSTIRGSYNEQFF
D: .; J: TRBJ1-1; size: .; V: TRBV11-2; DNA: TGTGCCAGCAGCCCCTTTAGTGCGGGCGCAGACACCTTTGAAGCTTTCTTT; CDR3: CASSPFSAGADTFEAFF
D: TRBD1; J: TRBJ2-1; size: .; V: TRBV7-2; DNA: TGTGCCAGCAGCTCTGGAGGGACAGGGATGCACAATGAGCAGTTCTTC; CDR3: CASSSGGTGMHNEQFF
D: TRBD1; J: TRBJ1-1; size: .; V: TRBV2; DNA: TGTGCCAGCAGACCGACAGGGATCGTGGGTACTGAAGCTTTCTTT; CDR3: CASRPTGIVGTEAFF
D: TRBD1; J: TRBJ1-5; size: .; V: TRBV19; DNA: TGTGCCAGTAGTATAGGGACAGGGTTCGTGGAGCCCCAGCATTTT; CDR3: CASSIGTGFVEPQHF
D: .; J: TRBJ2-3; size: .; V: TRBV5-4; DNA: TGTGCCAGCAAGGGGGGGACGGAGGGCACAGATACGCAGTATTTT; CDR3: CASKGGTEGTDTQYF
D: TRBD1; J: TRBJ2-7; size: .; V: TRBV9; DNA: TGTGCCAGCAGCGTGGGGACAGGGTCGACCTACGAGCAGTACTTC; CDR3: CASSVGTGSTYEQYF
D: .; J: TRBJ2-7; size: .; V: TRBV30; DNA: TGTGCCTGGAGTTCTTATTCGGGTGGGCAGGGGTCCTACGAGCAGTACTTC; CDR3: CAWSSYSGGQGSYEQYF
D: TRBD2; J: TRBJ2-7; size: .; V: TRBV2; DNA: TGTGCCAGCAGGATCACTAGCGGAAGAGTCAACGAGCAGTACTTC; CDR3: CASRITSGRVNEQYF
D: .; J: TRBJ2-3; size: .; V: TRBV7-3; DNA: TGTGCCAGCAGCTACACTAGGGCAGATACGCAGTATTTT; CDR3: CASSYTRADTQYF
D: .; J: TRBJ1-1; size: .; V: TRBV28; DNA: TGTGCCAGCAGTCCCACATCGGGGGTTGAAGCTTTCTTT; CDR3: CASSPTSGVEAFF
D: .; J: TRBJ1-5; size: .; V: TRBV27; DNA: TGTGCCAGCAGCCTAGAACGGGGCAATCAGCCCCAGCATTTT; CDR3: CASSLERGNQPQHF
D: .; J: TRBJ1-2; size: .; V: TRBV7-2; DNA: TGTGCCAGCAGCCTAATAGGGGATGGCTACACCTTC; CDR3: CASSLIGDGYTF
D: .; J: TRBJ1-3; size: .; V: TRBV18; DNA: TGTGCCAGCTCACCACTCGTTTCCTCTGGAAACACCATATATTTT; CDR3: CASSPLVSSGNTIYF
D: TRBD1; J: TRBJ2-1; size: once; V: TRBV19; DNA: TGTGCCAGTAAGAGAAACCGGGACAGGGATTACAATGAGCAGTTCTTC; CDR3: CASKRNRDRDYNEQFF
D: .; J: TRBJ2-1; size: .; V: TRBV4-1; DNA: TGCGCCAGCAGCCAAGACGTGGGCCTGAATGAGCAGTTCTTC; CDR3: CASSQDVGLNEQFF
D: .; J: TRBJ2-1; size: .; V: TRBV6-2/TRBV6-3; DNA: TGTGCCAGCAGTTACGTTCTTGGGCCCTCCAGCAGGAATGAGCAGTTCTTC; CDR3: CASSYVLGPSSRNEQFF
D: TRBD1; J: TRBJ1-2; size: once; V: TRBV11-2; DNA: TGTGCCAGCAGCTTAGGGACAGGGGGCGGCTATGGCTACACCTTC; CDR3: CASSLGTGGGYGYTF
D: TRBD1; J: TRBJ2-7; size: few; V: TRBV19; DNA: TGTGCCAGTAGTATAGGCGGACAGGGTGCGGCCTACGAGCAGTACTTC; CDR3: CASSIGGQGAAYEQYF
D: TRBD2; J: TRBJ2-3; size: .; V: TRBV19; DNA: TGTGCCAGTAGTATCGACGGGGGGGCGCAGTATTTT; CDR3: CASSIDGGAQYF
D: .; J: TRBJ1-1; size: .; V: TRBV4-3; DNA: TGCGCCAGCAGCCTTCGGGGCACTGAAGCTTTCTTT; CDR3: CASSLRGTEAFF
D: TRBD1; J: TRBJ1-1; size: .; V: TRBV5-1; DNA: TGCGCCAGCAGCTTAAGACAGGGGGAGACTGAAGCTTTCTTT; CDR3: CASSLRQGETEAFF
D: TRBD1; J: TRBJ2-1; size: .; V: TRBV28; DNA: TGTGCCAGCAGCTCACCCGCCGGACAGGGGTTGATGAATGAGCAGTTCTTC; CDR3: CASSSPAGQGLMNEQFF
D: TRBD1; J: TRBJ1-2; size: .; V: TRBV30; DNA: TGTGCCTGGAGTGCACAGGGGGCAGGTGGCTACACCTTC; CDR3: CAWSAQGAGGYTF
D: .; J: TRBJ1-5; size: .; V: TRBV11-2; DNA: TGTGCCAGCAGCCGACAGGAGATTAGCAATCAGCCCCAGCATTTT; CDR3: CASSRQEISNQPQHF
D: TRBD2; J: TRBJ2-3; size: .; V: TRBV7-2; DNA: TGTGCCAGCAGTTTATATAGCGGGGGGCCGGTAGATACGCAGTATTTT; CDR3: CASSLYSGGPVDTQYF
D: TRBD1; J: TRBJ1-5; size: few; V: TRBV7-9; DNA: TGTGCCAGCAGCTTAGTGGGACAGATAGTCCAGCATTTT; CDR3: CASSLVGQIVQHF
D: .; J: TRBJ2-7; size: .; V: TRBV9; DNA: TGTGCCAGCAGCGTACAGGTCGGAGGTAACGAGCAGTACTTC; CDR3: CASSVQVGGNEQYF
D: .; J: TRBJ1-2; size: .; V: TRBV2; DNA: TGTGCCAGCAGTGATCGGAGGAGTAGGTATGGCTACACCTTC; CDR3: CASSDRRSRYGYTF
D: TRBD1; J: TRBJ2-7; size: .; V: TRBV28; DNA: TGTGCCAGCAGCCCCCTAGGGACAGGGGGTTCCTACGAGCAGTACTTC; CDR3: CASSPLGTGGSYEQYF
D: .; J: TRBJ1-1; size: .; V: TRBV2; DNA: TGTGCCAGGCTCGGGAACACTGAAGCTTTCTTT; CDR3: CARLGNTEAFF
D: .; J: TRBJ2-5; size: few; V: TRBV7-9; DNA: TGTGCCAGCAGCTTAAGAGACAGGTCCCCATACTTC; CDR3: CASSLRDRSPYF
D: .; J: TRBJ1-5; size: .; V: TRBV7-2; DNA: TGTGCCAGCAGCATCCAGGGGCGCAATCAGCCCCAGCATTTT; CDR3: CASSIQGRNQPQHF
D: .; J: TRBJ1-1; size: .; V: TRBV11-3; DNA: TGTGCCAGCAGCTCACAGGGGAACACTGAAGCTTTCTTT; CDR3: CASSSQGNTEAFF
D: .; J: TRBJ2-5; size: .; V: TRBV24-1; DNA: TGTGCCACCAGCCAAGGTGGACTACAAGAGACCCAGTACTTC; CDR3: CATSQGGLQETQYF
D: .; J: TRBJ1-1; size: .; V: TRBV5-6; DNA: TGTGCCAGCAGCGCGTTACAGGGAATGAACACTGAAGCTTTCTTT; CDR3: CASSALQGMNTEAFF
D: .; J: TRBJ2-1; size: .; V: TRBV19; DNA: TGTGCCAGTCGAGGAACCTCCGGACAGTGGGATGAGCAGTTCTTC; CDR3: CASRGTSGQWDEQFF
D: .; J: TRBJ1-5; size: once; V: TRBV7-2; DNA: TGTGCCAGCAGCCCAGGGGCTAGCAATCAGCCCCAGCATTTT; CDR3: CASSPGASNQPQHF